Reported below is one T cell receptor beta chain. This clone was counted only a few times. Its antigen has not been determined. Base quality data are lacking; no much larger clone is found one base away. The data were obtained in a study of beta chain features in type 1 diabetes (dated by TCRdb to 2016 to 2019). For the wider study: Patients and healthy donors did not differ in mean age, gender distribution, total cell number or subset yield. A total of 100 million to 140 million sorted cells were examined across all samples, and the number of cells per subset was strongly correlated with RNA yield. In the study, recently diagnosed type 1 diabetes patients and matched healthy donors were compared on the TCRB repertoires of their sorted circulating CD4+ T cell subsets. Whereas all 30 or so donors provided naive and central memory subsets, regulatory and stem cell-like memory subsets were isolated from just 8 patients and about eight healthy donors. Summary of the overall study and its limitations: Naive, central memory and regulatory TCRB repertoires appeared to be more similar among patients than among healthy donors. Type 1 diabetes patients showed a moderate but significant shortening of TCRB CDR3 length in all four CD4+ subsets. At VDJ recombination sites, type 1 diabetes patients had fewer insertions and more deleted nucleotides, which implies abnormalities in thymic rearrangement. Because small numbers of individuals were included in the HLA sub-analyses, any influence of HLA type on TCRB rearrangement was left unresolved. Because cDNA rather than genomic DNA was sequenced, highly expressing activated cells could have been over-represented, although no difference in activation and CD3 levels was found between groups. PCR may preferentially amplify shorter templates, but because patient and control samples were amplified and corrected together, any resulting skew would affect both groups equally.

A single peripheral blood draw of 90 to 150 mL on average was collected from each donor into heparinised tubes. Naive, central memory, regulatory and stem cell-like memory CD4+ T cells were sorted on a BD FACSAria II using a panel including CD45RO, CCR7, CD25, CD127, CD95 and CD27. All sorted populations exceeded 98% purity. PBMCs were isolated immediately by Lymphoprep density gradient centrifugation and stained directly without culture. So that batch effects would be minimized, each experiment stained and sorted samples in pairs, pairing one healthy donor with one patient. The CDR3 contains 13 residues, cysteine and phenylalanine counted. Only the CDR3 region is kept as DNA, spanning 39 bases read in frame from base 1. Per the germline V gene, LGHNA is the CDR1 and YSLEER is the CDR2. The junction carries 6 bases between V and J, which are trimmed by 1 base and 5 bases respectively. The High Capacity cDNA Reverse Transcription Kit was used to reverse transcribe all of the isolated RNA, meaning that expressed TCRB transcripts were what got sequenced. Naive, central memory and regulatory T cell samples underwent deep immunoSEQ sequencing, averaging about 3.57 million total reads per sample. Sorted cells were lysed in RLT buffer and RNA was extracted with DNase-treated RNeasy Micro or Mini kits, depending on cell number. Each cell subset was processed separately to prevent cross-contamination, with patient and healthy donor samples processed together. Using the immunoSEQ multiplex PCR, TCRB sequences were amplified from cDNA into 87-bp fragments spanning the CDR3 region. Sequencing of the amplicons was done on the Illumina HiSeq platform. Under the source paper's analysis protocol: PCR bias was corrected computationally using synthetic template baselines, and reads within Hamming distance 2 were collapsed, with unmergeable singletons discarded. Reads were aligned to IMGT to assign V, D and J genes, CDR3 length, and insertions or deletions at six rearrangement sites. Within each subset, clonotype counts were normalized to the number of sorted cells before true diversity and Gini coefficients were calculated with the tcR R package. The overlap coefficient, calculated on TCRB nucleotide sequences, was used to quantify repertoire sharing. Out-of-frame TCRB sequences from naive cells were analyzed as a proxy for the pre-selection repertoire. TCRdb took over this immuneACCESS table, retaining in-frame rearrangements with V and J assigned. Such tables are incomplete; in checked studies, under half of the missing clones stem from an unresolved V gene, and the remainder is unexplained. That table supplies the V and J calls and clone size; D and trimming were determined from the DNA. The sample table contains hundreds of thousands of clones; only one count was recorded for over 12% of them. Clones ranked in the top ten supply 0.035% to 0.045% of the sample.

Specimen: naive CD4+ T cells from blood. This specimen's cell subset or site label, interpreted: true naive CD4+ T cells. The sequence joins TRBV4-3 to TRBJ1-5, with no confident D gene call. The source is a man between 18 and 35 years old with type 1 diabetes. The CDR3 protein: CASSQGVDQPQHF. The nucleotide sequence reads TGCGCCAGCAGCCAAGGCGTCGATCAGCCCCAGCATTTT.